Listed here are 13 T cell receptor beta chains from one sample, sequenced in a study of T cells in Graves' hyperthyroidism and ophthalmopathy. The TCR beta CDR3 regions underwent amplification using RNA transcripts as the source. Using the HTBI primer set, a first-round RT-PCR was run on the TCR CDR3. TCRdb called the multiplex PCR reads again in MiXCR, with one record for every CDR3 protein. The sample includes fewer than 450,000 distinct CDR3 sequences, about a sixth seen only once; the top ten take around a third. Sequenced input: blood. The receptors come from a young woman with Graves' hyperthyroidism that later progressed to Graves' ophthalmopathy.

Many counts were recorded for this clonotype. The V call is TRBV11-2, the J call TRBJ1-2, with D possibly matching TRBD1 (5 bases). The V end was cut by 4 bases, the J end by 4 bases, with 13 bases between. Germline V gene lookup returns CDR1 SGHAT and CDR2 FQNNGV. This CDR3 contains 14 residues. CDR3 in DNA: TGTGCCAGCAGCTCCGGACAAGACTTCTATGGCTACACCTTC. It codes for CASSSGQDFYGYTF.

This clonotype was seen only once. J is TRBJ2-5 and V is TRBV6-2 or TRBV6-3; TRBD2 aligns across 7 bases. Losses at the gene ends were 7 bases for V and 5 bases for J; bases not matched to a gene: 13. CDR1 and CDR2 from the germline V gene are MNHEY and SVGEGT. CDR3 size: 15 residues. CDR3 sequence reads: CASTSAGGGEETQYF. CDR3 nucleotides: TGTGCCAGCACTTCTGCTGGGGGGGGAGAGGAGACCCAGTACTTC.

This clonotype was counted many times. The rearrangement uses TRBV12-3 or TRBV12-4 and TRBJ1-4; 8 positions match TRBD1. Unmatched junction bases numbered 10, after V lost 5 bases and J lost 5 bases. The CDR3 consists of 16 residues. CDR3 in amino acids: CASSLRMTGENEKLFF. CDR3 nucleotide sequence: TGTGCCAGCAGTCTCCGGATGACAGGGGAAAATGAAAAACTGTTTTTT.

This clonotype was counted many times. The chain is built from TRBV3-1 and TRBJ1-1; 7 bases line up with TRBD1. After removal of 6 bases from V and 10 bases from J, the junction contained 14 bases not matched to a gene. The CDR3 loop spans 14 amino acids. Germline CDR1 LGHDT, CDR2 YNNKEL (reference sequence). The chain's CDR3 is CASRPTGMGAAAFF. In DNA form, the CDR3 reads TGTGCCAGCAGGCCGACAGGGATGGGAGCGGCAGCTTTCTTT.

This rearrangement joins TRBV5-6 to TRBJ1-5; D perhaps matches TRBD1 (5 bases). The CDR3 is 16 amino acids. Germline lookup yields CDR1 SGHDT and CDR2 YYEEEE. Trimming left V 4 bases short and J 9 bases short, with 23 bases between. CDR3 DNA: TGTGCCAGCAGCGTTCGTTTTGGTCCAGGTGGGGGGCCCCAGCATTTT. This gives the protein CASSVRFGPGGGPQHF.

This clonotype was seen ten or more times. DNA for the CDR3: TGTGCCAGCAGCTTAAATCACCGCGACACTGAAGCTTTCTTT. Protein sequence: CASSLNHRDTEAFF. The V and J genes are TRBV11-2 and TRBJ1-1; unclear D gene. V was cut by 2 bases and J by 3 bases, with 10 bases left in between. This CDR3 has 14 amino acids. Germline V CDR1 and CDR2: SGHAT, FQNNGV.

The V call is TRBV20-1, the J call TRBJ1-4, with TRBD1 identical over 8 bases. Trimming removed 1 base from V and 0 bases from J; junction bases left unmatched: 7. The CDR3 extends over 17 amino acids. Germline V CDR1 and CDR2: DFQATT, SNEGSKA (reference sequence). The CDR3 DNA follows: TGCAGTGCTAGAGGGACAGGGTTAGGGGCAACTAATGAAAAACTGTTTTTT. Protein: CSARGTGLGATNEKLFF.

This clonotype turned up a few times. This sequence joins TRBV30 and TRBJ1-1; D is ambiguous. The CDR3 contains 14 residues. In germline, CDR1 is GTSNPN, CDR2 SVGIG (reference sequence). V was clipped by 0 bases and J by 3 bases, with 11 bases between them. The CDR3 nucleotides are TGTGCCTGGAGTGTACAATCTCTTTACACTGAAGCTTTCTTT. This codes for CAWSVQSLYTEAFF. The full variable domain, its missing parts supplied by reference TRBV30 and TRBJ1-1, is SQTIHQWPATLVQPVGSPLSLECTVEGTSNPNLYWYRQAAGRGLQLLFYSVGIGQISSEVPQNLSASRPQDRQFILSSKKLLLSDSGFYLCAWSVQSLYTEAFFGQGTRLTVV.

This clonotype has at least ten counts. The CDR3 DNA is TGTGCCAGCAGCTTAGCACGGAGACTAGCGGGAGGACCCAATGAGCAGTTCTTC. It codes for CASSLARRLAGGPNEQFF. The chain combines TRBV11-2 with TRBJ2-1; 13 bases agree with TRBD2. Per germline, CDR1 SGHAT and CDR2 FQNNGV. The CDR3 loop spans 18 amino acids. J was trimmed by 6 bases and V by 1 base; bases with no gene match: 9.

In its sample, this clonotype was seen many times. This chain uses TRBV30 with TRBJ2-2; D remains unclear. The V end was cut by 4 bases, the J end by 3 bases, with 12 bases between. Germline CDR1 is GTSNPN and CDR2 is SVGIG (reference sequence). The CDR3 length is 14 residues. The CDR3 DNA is TGTGCCTGGACGTGGAGACTGGACACCGGGGAGCTGTTTTTT. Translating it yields CAWTWRLDTGELFF.

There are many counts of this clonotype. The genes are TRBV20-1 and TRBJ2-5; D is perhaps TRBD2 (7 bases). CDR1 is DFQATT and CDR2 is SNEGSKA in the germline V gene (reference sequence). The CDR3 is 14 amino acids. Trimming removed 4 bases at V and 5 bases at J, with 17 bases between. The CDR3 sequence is CSATRGGGGETQYF. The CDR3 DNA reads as TGCAGTGCTACCAGAGGGGGGGGCGGGGAGACCCAGTACTTC.

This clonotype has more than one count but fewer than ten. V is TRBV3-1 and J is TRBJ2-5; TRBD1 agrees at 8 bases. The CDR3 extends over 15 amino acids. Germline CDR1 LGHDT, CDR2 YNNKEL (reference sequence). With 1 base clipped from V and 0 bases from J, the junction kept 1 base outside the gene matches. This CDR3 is CASSQGTGYQETQYF. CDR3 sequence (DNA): TGTGCCAGCAGCCAAGGGACAGGGTACCAAGAGACCCAGTACTTC.

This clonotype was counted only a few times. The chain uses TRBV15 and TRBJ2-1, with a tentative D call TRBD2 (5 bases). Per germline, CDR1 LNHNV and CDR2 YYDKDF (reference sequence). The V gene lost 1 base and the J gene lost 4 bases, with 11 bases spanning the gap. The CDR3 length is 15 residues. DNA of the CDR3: TGTGCCACCAGCAGAGCGGGTGAGCGGTACAATGAGCAGTTCTTC. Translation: CATSRAGERYNEQFF.